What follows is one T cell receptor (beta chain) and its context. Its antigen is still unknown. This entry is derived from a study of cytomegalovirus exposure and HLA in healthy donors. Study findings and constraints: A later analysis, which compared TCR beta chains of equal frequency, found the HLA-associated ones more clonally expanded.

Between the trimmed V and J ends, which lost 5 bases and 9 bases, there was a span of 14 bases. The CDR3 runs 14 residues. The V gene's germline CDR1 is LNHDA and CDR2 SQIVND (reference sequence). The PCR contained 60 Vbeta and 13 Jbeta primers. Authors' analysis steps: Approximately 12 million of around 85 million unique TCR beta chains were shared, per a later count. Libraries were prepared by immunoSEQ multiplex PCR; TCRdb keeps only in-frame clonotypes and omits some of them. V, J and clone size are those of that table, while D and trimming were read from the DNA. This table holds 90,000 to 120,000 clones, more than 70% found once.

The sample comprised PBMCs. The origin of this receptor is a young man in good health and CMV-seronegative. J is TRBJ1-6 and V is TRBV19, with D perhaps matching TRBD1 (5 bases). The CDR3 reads CASSARGSSSPLHF. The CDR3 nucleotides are TGTGCCAGTAGTGCCCGGGGGAGTAGTTCACCCCTCCACTTT. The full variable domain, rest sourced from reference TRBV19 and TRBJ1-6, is DGGITQSPKYLFRKEGQNVTLSCEQNLNHDAMYWYRQDPGQGLRLIYYSQIVNDFQKGDIAEGYSVSREKKESFPLTVTSAQKNPTAFYLCASSARGSSSPLHFGNGTRLTVT.